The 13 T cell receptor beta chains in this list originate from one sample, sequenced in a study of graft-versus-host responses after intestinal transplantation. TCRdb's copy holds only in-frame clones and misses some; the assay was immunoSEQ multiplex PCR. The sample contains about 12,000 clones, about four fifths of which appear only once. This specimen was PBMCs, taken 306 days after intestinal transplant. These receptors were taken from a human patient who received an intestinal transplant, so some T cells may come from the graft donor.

CDR3 loop: CASSVVGPPSTDTQYF. CDR3 DNA sequence: TGTGCCAGCAGCGTAGTCGGACCCCCTAGCACAGATACGCAGTATTTT. V and J are TRBV9 and TRBJ2-3; D uncertain. V was trimmed by 0 bases and J by 0 bases, leaving 11 bases between them. Germline-derived CDR1 and CDR2 are SGDLS and YYNGEE. This CDR3 spans 16 amino acids.

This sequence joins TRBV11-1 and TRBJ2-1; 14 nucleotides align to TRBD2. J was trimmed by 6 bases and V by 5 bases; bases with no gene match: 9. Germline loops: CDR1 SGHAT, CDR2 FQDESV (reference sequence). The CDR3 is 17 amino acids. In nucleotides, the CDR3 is TGTGCCAGCAGCCGAATCTTGACTAGCGGGAGGGTCAATGAGCAGTTCTTC. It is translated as CASSRILTSGRVNEQFF.

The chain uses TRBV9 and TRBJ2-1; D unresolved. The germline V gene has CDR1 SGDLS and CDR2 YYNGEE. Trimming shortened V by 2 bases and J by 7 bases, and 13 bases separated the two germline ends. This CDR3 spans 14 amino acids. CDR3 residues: CASSVGLEGNEQFF. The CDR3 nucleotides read TGTGCCAGCAGCGTCGGGCTAGAAGGAAATGAGCAGTTCTTC.

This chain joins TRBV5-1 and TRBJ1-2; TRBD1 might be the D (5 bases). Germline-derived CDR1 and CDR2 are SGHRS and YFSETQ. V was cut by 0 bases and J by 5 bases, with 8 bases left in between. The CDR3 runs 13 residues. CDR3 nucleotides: TGCGCCAGCAGCTTGGTAGGGGTTTATGGCTACACCTTC. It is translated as CASSLVGVYGYTF.

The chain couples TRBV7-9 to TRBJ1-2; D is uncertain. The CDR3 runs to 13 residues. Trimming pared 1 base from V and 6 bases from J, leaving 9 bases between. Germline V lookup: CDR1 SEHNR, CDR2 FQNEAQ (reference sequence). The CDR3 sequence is CASSLGLTDGYTF. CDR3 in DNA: TGTGCCAGCAGCTTAGGGCTCACGGATGGCTACACCTTC.

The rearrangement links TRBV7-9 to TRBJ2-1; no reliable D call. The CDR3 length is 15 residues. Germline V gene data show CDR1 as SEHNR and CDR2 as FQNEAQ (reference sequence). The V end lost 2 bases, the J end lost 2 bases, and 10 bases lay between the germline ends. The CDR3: CASSLTLQAYNEQFF. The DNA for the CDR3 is TGTGCCAGCAGCTTAACGTTGCAGGCCTACAATGAGCAGTTCTTC.

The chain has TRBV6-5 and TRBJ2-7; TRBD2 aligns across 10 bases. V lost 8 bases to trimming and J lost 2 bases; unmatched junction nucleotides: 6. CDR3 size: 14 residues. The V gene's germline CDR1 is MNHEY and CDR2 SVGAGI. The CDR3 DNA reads TGTGCCAGCTCTAGCGGGGGACCCCCCTACGAGCAGTACTTC. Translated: CASSSGGPPYEQYF.

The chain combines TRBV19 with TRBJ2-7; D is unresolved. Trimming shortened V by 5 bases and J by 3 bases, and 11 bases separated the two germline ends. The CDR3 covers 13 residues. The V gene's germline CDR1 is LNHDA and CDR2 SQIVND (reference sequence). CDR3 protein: CASSHTWLYEQYF. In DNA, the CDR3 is TGTGCCAGTAGTCATACTTGGCTCTACGAGCAGTACTTC.

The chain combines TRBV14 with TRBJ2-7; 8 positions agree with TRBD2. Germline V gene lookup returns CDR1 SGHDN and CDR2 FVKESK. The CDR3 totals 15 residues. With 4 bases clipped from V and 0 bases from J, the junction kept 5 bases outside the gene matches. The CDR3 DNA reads TGTGCCAGCAGCCGGACTAGCCGGAGCTCCTACGAGCAGTACTTC. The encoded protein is CASSRTSRSSYEQYF.

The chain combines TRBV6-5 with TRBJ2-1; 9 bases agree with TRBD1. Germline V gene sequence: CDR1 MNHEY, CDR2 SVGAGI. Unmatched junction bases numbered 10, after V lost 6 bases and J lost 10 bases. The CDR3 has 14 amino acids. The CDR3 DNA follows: TGTGCCAGCAGGCCTCGGGACAGGGTACGCGAGCAGTTCTTC. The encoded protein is CASRPRDRVREQFF.

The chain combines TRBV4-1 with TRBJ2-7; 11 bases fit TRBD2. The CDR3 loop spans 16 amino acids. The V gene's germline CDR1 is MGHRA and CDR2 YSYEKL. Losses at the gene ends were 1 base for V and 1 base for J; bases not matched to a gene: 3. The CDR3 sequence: CASSQVASGRSYEQYF. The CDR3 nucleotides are TGCGCCAGCAGCCAAGTAGCTAGCGGGAGGTCCTACGAGCAGTACTTC.

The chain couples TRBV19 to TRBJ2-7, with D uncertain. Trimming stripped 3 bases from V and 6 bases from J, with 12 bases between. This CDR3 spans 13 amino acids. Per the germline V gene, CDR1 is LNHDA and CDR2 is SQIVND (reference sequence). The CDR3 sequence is CASSIGSRREQYF. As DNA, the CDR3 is TGTGCCAGTAGTATCGGCTCTCGGCGCGAGCAGTACTTC.

The CDR3 loop reads CASSKFWTKWDEQFF. For the CDR3, the DNA is TGTGCCAGTAGTAAATTCTGGACCAAATGGGATGAGCAGTTCTTC. V and J are TRBV19 and TRBJ2-1, with no clear D. Germline CDR1 reads LNHDA; CDR2 reads SQIVND (reference sequence). V was cut by 4 bases and J by 8 bases, with 18 bases left in between. The CDR3 runs 15 residues.